One and the same sample provided the 22 T cell receptor beta chains below, sequenced in a study of shared clonotypes between healthy human individuals. Assay used: immunoSEQ multiplex PCR; TCRdb lists only in-frame clones, some missing. This sample has 2 million to 2.5 million clones, with approximately 96% found just once. The specimen sequenced was naive CD4+ T cells sorted from blood. Documented subset: CD45RA+ positively selected. Receptors originate from a man between 18 and 29 years old in good health.

The DNA of the CDR3 is TGTGCCAGCAATGACAAAAACTACGAGCAGTACTTC. This sequence encodes CASNDKNYEQYF. V and J are TRBV2 and TRBJ2-7; D is unclear. The CDR3 spans 12 residues. V shed 7 bases and J shed 3 bases, with 10 bases lying between them. Germline lookup yields CDR1 SNHLY and CDR2 FYNNEI.

Of note for this clone: This sample also contains other DNA sequences that code for the same CDR3. The genes are TRBV6-5 and TRBJ1-2; maybe TRBD1 (6 bases). V dropped 5 bases and J dropped 4 bases, with 11 bases sitting between them. CDR1 is MNHEY, CDR2 SVGAGI, per germline. The CDR3 has 13 amino acids. The CDR3 coding sequence is TGTGCCAGCAGTCTACAGGGCACCTATGGCTACACCTTC. It encodes CASSLQGTYGYTF.

The chain employs TRBV4-3 and TRBJ2-7, with 11 positions matching TRBD2. V was pared by 3 bases and J by 4 bases, with 11 bases of the junction left unmatched. The CDR3 sequence is 17 residues long. Germline V CDR1 and CDR2: LGHNA, YSLEER. The DNA of the CDR3 is TGCGCCAGCAGCCAGGATAGCCCACTAGCGGGAGCGTACGAGCAGTACTTC. Translation: CASSQDSPLAGAYEQYF.

With regard to this clone: The sample holds other DNA sequences that translate to the same CDR3. The CDR3 DNA reads as TGTGCCAGCAGCCTGAAGAATGAGCAGTTCTTC. Its translation: CASSLKNEQFF. The chain uses TRBV11-2 and TRBJ2-1; D is ambiguous. The CDR3 totals 11 residues. Trimming left V 5 bases short and J 7 bases short, with 6 bases between. The V gene's germline CDR1 is SGHAT and CDR2 FQNNGV.

This chain links TRBV30 with TRBJ2-3; 7 nucleotides line up with TRBD1. The CDR3 length is 14 residues. CDR1 is GTSNPN and CDR2 is SVGIG in the germline V gene (reference sequence). Trimming at V came to 4 bases and at J to 4 bases, leaving 8 bases not matched to a gene. CDR3 nucleotides: TGTGCCTGGATCCCAAGGGGGCGCCCAGATACGCAGTATTTT. Amino acid sequence: CAWIPRGRPDTQYF.

For the CDR3, the DNA is TGCGCCAGCAGCAGCAGGGGGAGAGGAAACACCATATATTTT. As protein: CASSSRGRGNTIYF. V and J are TRBV4-1 and TRBJ1-3, with 7 bases lining up with TRBD1. CDR1 is MGHRA and CDR2 is YSYEKL in the germline V gene. The trim removed 5 bases at V and 4 bases at J, leaving 5 bases unmatched. CDR3 length: 14 residues.

The chain carries TRBV21-1 and TRBJ1-2. TRBV21-1 is given as a pseudogene. The CDR3 length is 13 residues. The CDR3 region has the DNA TGTGCCAGCAGCGTACCACAGGGAGGAGGCTACACCTTC. As protein: CASSVPQGGGYTF.

This sequence joins TRBV5-5 and TRBJ2-3; D is perhaps TRBD2 (5 bases). This CDR3 comprises 14 residues. CDR1 SGHKS and CDR2 YYEKEE come from the germline V gene (reference sequence). Deletions cut 1 base from V and 6 bases from J, with 12 bases between. The CDR3 protein is CASSLPEEGDTQYF. CDR3 sequence (DNA): TGTGCCAGCAGCTTGCCCGAAGAGGGTGATACGCAGTATTTT. The full variable domain, in which reference TRBV5-5 and TRBJ2-3 provide the parts outside the CDR3, is DAGVTQSPTHLIKTRGQQVTLRCSPISGHKSVSWYQQVLGQGPQFIFQYYEKEERGRGNFPDRFSARQFPNYSSELNVNALLLGDSALYLCASSLPEEGDTQYFGPGTRLTVL.

The chain has TRBV6-1 and TRBJ1-2, with 8 bases that match TRBD1. The junction had 12 bases not matched to a gene; V was cut back by 8 bases and J by 4 bases. Germline V gene sequence: CDR1 MNHNS, CDR2 SASEGT. This CDR3 is built from 15 residues. As DNA, the CDR3 is TGTGCCAGCGACAGGGGATCCCTCTCCAGCTATGGCTACACCTTC. Amino acid sequence: CASDRGSLSSYGYTF.

The chain couples TRBV30 to TRBJ1-2, with 8 nucleotides matching TRBD1. The junction had 8 bases not matched to a gene; V was cut back by 4 bases and J by 4 bases. This CDR3 comprises 14 residues. Per the germline V gene, CDR1 is GTSNPN and CDR2 is SVGIG (reference sequence). Here the CDR3 reads CAWNRDRKTYGYTF. The CDR3 DNA reads TGTGCCTGGAACCGGGACAGGAAAACCTATGGCTACACCTTC.

The chain uses TRBV27 and TRBJ1-2; D is uncertain. The CDR3 is 13 amino acids. Trimming stripped 0 bases from V and 6 bases from J, with 8 bases between. From germline, CDR1 is MNHEY and CDR2 SMNVEV (reference sequence). The CDR3 nucleotides are TGTGCCAGCAGTTTATCACACCGACATGGCTACACCTTC. Encoded protein: CASSLSHRHGYTF.

Comments on this clone: Distinct nucleotide sequences in the sample also encode this CDR3. V is TRBV7-2 and J is TRBJ1-6, with 7 nucleotides matching TRBD1. CDR1 and CDR2 from the germline V gene are SGHTA and FQGNSA. V trimming: 5 bases; J trimming: 5 bases; junction bases outside the gene matches: 3. This CDR3 contains 14 residues. The CDR3 loop is CASSLQGNNSPLHF. The CDR3 DNA reads TGTGCCAGCAGCCTACAGGGGAATAATTCACCCCTCCACTTT.

As to this clone: This sample also contains other DNA sequences that code for the same CDR3. The V and J genes are TRBV18 and TRBJ2-5; the D is unclear. Trimming stripped 3 bases from V and 5 bases from J, with 7 bases between. CDR3 length equals 12 residues. CDR1 is KGHSH, CDR2 LQKENI, per germline. CDR3 nucleotide sequence: TGTGCCAGCTCACCTCGGGCGGAGACCCAGTACTTC. Its translation: CASSPRAETQYF.

This clone occurred once. V gene TRBV28 combines with J gene TRBJ2-7; D possibly corresponds to TRBD2 (5 bases). The CDR3 covers 19 residues. The germline V gene has CDR1 MDHEN and CDR2 SYDVKM. Trimming removed 2 bases at V and 0 bases at J, with 23 bases between. CDR3: CASSLPTEGWPQTSYEQYF. The CDR3, as DNA: TGTGCCAGCAGTTTACCTACAGAGGGCTGGCCGCAAACCTCCTACGAGCAGTACTTC.

The chain combines TRBV7-9 with TRBJ2-3; D remains unclear. Germline values: CDR1 SEHNR, CDR2 FQNEAQ (reference sequence). Trimming cost V 5 bases and J 1 base, with 10 bases left between them. The CDR3 has 14 residues. CDR3 sequence reads: CASSPGRGTDTQYF. In DNA form, the CDR3 reads TGTGCCAGCAGCCCCGGGCGAGGCACAGATACGCAGTATTTT.

The table lists this clone with a few counts. This sequence joins TRBV30 and TRBJ1-2; tentatively, D is TRBD1 (6 bases). The CDR3 has 14 residues. Germline loops: CDR1 GTSNPN, CDR2 SVGIG (reference sequence). V lost 5 bases and J lost 4, with 17 bases in between. CDR3: CAWYRDTRGYGYTF. CDR3 nucleotide sequence: TGTGCCTGGTACCGGGACACTCGGGGCTATGGCTACACCTTC.

V and J are TRBV30 and TRBJ2-7; tentatively, D is TRBD1 or TRBD2 (5 bases each). This CDR3 has 12 amino acids. Per germline, CDR1 GTSNPN and CDR2 SVGIG (reference sequence). The germline V and J ends were trimmed by 4 bases and 5 bases, with 12 bases remaining between them. DNA for the CDR3: TGTGCCTGGAATCCAGGGACCCACGAGCAGTACTTC. This sequence encodes CAWNPGTHEQYF.

The chain is built from TRBV25-1 and TRBJ2-1, with D perhaps given as TRBD1 or TRBD2 (5 bases each). The germline gives CDR1 MGHDK, CDR2 SYGVNS. The length of the CDR3 is 15 residues. V gave up 1 base and J gave up 7 bases, with 14 bases separating them. The CDR3 region is CASSESGTHRNEQFF. The CDR3 DNA is TGTGCCAGCAGTGAATCCGGGACCCATAGGAATGAGCAGTTCTTC.

The chain combines TRBV28 with TRBJ1-2; D gene uncertain. Germline V lookup: CDR1 MDHEN, CDR2 SYDVKM. V dropped 6 bases and J dropped 8 bases, with 10 bases sitting between them. The CDR3 has 11 amino acids. The CDR3 here is CASSNFAGYTF. The CDR3 nucleotides are TGTGCCAGCAGCAACTTTGCGGGCTACACCTTC.

This chain links TRBV7-2 with TRBJ2-1, with TRBD2 matching over 8 bases. V was clipped by 1 base and J by 5 bases; unmatched bases: 7. This CDR3 comprises 16 residues. In germline, CDR1 is SGHTA, CDR2 FQGNSA. The CDR3 DNA is TGTGCCAGCAGCTTAGTAGCGGGGAGGTACCACAATGAGCAGTTCTTC. Amino acids: CASSLVAGRYHNEQFF.

This chain uses TRBV29-1 with TRBJ1-2; 8 nucleotides agree with TRBD1. CDR1 is SQVTM, CDR2 ANQGSEA, per germline. This CDR3 contains 13 residues. The trim removed 4 bases at V and 4 bases at J, leaving 5 bases unmatched. CDR3: CSVGAGQGYGYTF. The CDR3 nucleotides read TGCAGCGTTGGGGCAGGACAGGGCTATGGCTACACCTTC.

V and J are TRBV6-1 and TRBJ2-7, with D possibly TRBD2 on 6 matching bases. V lost 4 bases and J lost 2, with 12 bases in between. The V gene's germline CDR1 is MNHNS and CDR2 SASEGT. The CDR3 has 14 amino acids. CDR3 amino acids: CASSGGVGTYEQYF. The CDR3 DNA follows: TGTGCCAGCAGTGGGGGGGTCGGGACCTACGAGCAGTACTTC.